This T cell receptor (beta chain) was obtained from a study of T cell changes during pregnancy in multiple sclerosis. Sequenced by immunoSEQ multiplex PCR; TCRdb stores in-frame clones only, minus some. The sample has almost 55,000 clones, around nine tenths seen once. This clone has just a few counts. This material consisted of CD8+ T cells from peripheral blood mononuclear cells, taken before pregnancy. The source is a female donor with multiple sclerosis, enrolled in a pregnancy study.

The CDR3 DNA sequence: TGTGCCAGCTCCACCCGGGGGGAAGGTGAAGCTTTCTTT. Translation: CASSTRGEGEAFF. The chain joins TRBV5-8 to TRBJ1-1; maybe TRBD1 (5 bases). Looked up from germline, CDR1 is SGHTS and CDR2 is YDEGEE. The V end was cut by 7 bases, the J end by 7 bases, with 17 bases between. The CDR3 is made up of 13 amino acids.